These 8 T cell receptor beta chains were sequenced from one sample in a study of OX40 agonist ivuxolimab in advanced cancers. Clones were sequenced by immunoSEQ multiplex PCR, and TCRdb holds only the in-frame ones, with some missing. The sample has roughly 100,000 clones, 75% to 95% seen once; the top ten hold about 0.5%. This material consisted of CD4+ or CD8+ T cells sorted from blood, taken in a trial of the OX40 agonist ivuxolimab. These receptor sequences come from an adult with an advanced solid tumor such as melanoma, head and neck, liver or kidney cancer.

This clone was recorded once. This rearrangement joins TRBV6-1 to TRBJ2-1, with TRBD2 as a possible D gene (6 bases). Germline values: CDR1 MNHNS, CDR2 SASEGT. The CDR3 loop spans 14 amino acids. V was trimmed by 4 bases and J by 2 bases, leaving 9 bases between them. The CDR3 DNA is TGTGCCAGCAGTGCCGGGACTGCCTACAATGAGCAGTTCTTC. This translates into CASSAGTAYNEQFF.

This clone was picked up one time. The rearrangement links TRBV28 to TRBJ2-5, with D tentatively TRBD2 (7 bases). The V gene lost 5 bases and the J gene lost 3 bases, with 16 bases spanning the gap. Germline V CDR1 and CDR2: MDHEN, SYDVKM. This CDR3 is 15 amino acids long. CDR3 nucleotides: TGTGCCAGCAGTACCCTAGGGGGGGGCAAAGAGACCCAGTACTTC. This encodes CASSTLGGGKETQYF.

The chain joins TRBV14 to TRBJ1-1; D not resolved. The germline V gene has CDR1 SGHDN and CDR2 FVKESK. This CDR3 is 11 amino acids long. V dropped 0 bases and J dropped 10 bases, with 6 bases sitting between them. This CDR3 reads CASSQETRAFF. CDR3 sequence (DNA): TGTGCCAGCAGCCAAGAGACCCGAGCTTTCTTT.

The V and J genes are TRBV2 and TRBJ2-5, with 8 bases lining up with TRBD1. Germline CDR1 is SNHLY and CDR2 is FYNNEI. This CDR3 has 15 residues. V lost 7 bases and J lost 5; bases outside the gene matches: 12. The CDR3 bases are TGTGCCAGCATAAGGGACCAGGGGGCATGGGAGACCCAGTACTTC. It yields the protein CASIRDQGAWETQYF.

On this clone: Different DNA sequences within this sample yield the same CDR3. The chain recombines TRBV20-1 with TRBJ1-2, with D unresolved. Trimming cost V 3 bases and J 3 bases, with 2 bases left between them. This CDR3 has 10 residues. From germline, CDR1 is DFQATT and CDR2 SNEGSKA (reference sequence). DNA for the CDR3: TGCAGTGCTAGCTACTATGGCTACACCTTC. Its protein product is CSASYYGYTF.

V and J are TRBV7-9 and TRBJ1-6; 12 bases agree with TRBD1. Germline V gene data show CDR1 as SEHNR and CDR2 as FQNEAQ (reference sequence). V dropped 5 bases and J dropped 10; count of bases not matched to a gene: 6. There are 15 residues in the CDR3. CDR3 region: CASSKGQGADSPLHF. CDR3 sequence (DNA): TGTGCCAGCAGCAAGGGACAGGGGGCGGACTCACCCCTCCACTTT.

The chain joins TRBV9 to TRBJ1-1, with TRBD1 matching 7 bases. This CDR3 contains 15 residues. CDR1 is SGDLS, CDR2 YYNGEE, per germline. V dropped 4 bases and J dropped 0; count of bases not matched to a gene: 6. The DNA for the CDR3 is TGTGCCAGCAGCTACTTAGGGACAGTGAACACTGAAGCTTTCTTT. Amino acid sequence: CASSYLGTVNTEAFF.

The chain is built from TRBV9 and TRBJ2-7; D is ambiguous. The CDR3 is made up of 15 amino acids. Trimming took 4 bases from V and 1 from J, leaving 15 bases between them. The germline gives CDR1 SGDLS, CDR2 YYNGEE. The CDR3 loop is CASSPLQQFSYEQYF. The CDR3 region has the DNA TGTGCCAGCAGCCCCCTACAGCAGTTTTCCTACGAGCAGTACTTC.